This T cell receptor beta chain was found in a study of control samples from healthy donors and cancer patients (dated by TCRdb to about 2020). In the case of this clone: Its antigen specificity is not known. The sample holds no much larger clone one base away, and base qualities are not on file.

The method behind the library was the immunoSEQ multiplex PCR assay. What TCRdb holds here is the immuneACCESS table cut down to in-frame rearrangements. Part of the clones is not present; checked against another copy, under half of the missing clones reflect an unresolved V gene, and the others are unexplained. In this sample the table shows some 100,000 clones, about 90% of which occur a single time. The ten largest clones add up to over 15% of the sample. Trimming at the junction amounts to 8 bases on V and 0 bases on J, and the germline ends lie 10 bases apart. Taken from cysteine to phenylalanine, the CDR3 has 14 residues. Of the read, only the CDR3 DNA is kept; its 42 bases are in frame from base 1. From the germline V gene (reference sequence), CDR1 is MNHNY and CDR2 is SVGAGI.

Sequencing input: blood. The receptor comes from a woman aged 45-60 years in good health. Here the chain combines TRBV6-6 and TRBJ1-4, with the identity of the D gene unclear. The nucleotide sequence is TGTGCCAGCCAAACTATCTCAACTAATGAAAAACTGTTTTTT. This translates into CASQTISTNEKLFF.